The TCR beta chain under discussion was sequenced for a study of blood T cell repertoires in COVID-19 (dated by TCRdb to about 2020). The study in broad terms: Samples from collaborators originated in the United States, Italy and Spain and spanned both the acute and convalescent phases of COVID-19. The material from the prospective study consisted of cDNA or gDNA derived from T cells, B-cell-depleted T cells, or PBMCs. The dataset comprised deeply sampled blood TCRbeta repertoires from subjects exposed to, actively infected with, or recovered from COVID-19. The repertoires were released in a freely available public database meant as a resource for research on the immune response to SARS-CoV-2. The samples were drawn from the first 160 participants of the ongoing ImmuneRACE study and from roughly 1,300 subjects provided by 6 global collaborators. The sample metadata nearly always contained a de-identified subject ID, COVID-19 status, age in years and sex. Where available, HLA class I and class II types were taken from metadata supplied by the sample provider and were not determined by assay-based typing.

Comment on this clone: Its specific antigen is unknown. Base quality data are lacking; no much larger clone is found one base away.

General findings and caveats noted by the study authors: The quantity of clinical and demographic metadata differed by source and by participant and was supplied without curation.

Participants in the prospective study were aged roughly 18 to 95 years, lived in about two dozen United States geographic areas, and enrolled through a virtual design. Cohort assignment in the prospective study relied on participant-reported clinical history from a screening survey and a study questionnaire. For ImmuneRACE Cohort 3, a participant was defined as recovered based on two consecutive negative NP/OP PCR tests, clearance by a healthcare professional, or resolution of symptoms. In the prospective study, mobile phlebotomists collected whole blood, serum and a nasopharyngeal or oropharyngeal swab from each participant. Participants in the prospective study had the option to provide additional blood draws and questionnaires over a roughly 2-month period. Prospective study blood samples were shipped either frozen or at room temperature before DNA extraction. The immunoSEQ Assay, a bias-controlled multiplex PCR, was used to amplify TCRbeta CDR3 regions from genomic DNA. Turning to the authors' computational methods: Nucleated cell counts per sample were estimated from amplification of reference gene primers within the assay. Sequence reads were collapsed and filtered to measure the absolute abundance of every unique TCRbeta CDR3 rearrangement. For each sample, productive Simpson clonality was calculated by taking the square root of Simpson's diversity index across productive rearrangements. TCRdb took this table from immuneACCESS and kept in-frame rearrangements with V and J called. Such tables lack part of the clones; where checked against another copy, unresolved V genes explain under half of the gap, and the rest is unexplained. Clonal size and the V and J genes are those of that table, whereas D and trimming came from the DNA. This sample gives about 150,000 clones in total; 80% to 90% of them show up just once. Of the sample, about 4.4% is held by the ten largest clones.

Sequenced input: PBMCs or T cells enriched from blood (not recorded which). This sequence was found in a man over 45 who had recovered from COVID-19.

The CDR3 sequence is CASSPGLAGGGDTQYF. The base sequence is TGCGCCAGCAGCCCGGGACTAGCGGGGGGAGGGGATACGCAGTATTTT. The rearrangement combines TRBV4-3 with TRBJ2-3; TRBD2 fits 15 bases in the junction. There are 16 amino acids in the CDR3, from cysteine to phenylalanine inclusive. This entry keeps only the CDR3 DNA: 48 bases, framed from base 1. CDR1 and CDR2 are drawn from the germline V gene: LGHNA, YSLEER. V trim: 4 bases; J trim: 6 bases; unmatched bases: 5.